This TCR beta chain stems from a study of T cells after yellow fever vaccination. Study at large: Preparation of fractions with low cell numbers was performed using SMART-Seq v4 Ultra Low Input.

With respect to this clonotype: What it recognizes is unknown.

The trim removed 0 bases at V and 5 bases at J, leaving 4 bases unmatched. This CDR3 region has 17 residues. Germline values: CDR1 LGHNA, CDR2 YSLEER. A process of 5'RACE template switching, which added a universal primer site and UMIs, was used to make TCR cDNA. Via MiXCR, TCRdb re-called the 5' RACE reads, giving one row per CDR3 protein. The table has some 560,000 distinct CDR3 sequences, around 21% seen once. Whole-study findings and limits: Only a minor proportion of clonotypes was detected across both CD4 and CD8 compartments. Repertoires sorted by FACS could include abundant clonotypes that are contaminants from the bulk population.

The input for sequencing was PBMCs, taken 15 days after the yellow fever booster vaccination. The clonotype was recovered from a man aged 30-40 years who received the YFV17D yellow fever vaccine. V usage is TRBV4-3 and J usage is TRBJ2-2; 12 positions agree with TRBD2. The CDR3 reads CASSQETGTSGTGELFF. The DNA for the CDR3 is TGCGCCAGCAGCCAAGAAACCGGGACTAGCGGGACCGGGGAGCTGTTTTTT.